The 26 T cell receptor beta chains in this list originate from one sample, sequenced in a study of blood T cell repertoires in COVID-19. Assay: immunoSEQ multiplex PCR; the TCRdb copy retains only in-frame clones and omits some. Of roughly 260,000 clones in the sample, 90% to 95% are singletons; the top ten hold 1% to 1.5%. Material: PBMCs or T cells enriched from blood (not recorded which). The receptors were sampled from a human donor in a cohort exposed to, infected with or recovered from COVID-19 (not recorded which). The donor label of this sample is uncertain.

The V gene is TRBV5-4, the J gene TRBJ2-5; D not resolved. Germline values: CDR1 SGHNT, CDR2 YYREEE (reference sequence). This CDR3 is built from 13 residues. Deletions cut 4 bases from V and 5 bases from J, with 12 bases between. CDR3 in DNA: TGTGCCAGCAGCGTGAGTAGTGAGGAGACCCAGTACTTC. Translated, it gives CASSVSSEETQYF. Based on the CDR3 plus reference TRBV5-4 and TRBJ2-5, the full variable domain is ETGVTQSPTHLIKTRGQQVTLRCSSQSGHNTVSWYQQALGQGPQFIFQYYREEENGRGNFPPRFSGLQFPNYSSELNVNALELDDSALYLCASSVSSEETQYFGPGTRLLVL.

The rearrangement joins TRBV20-1 to TRBJ1-1; no clear D gene. The CDR3 totals 11 residues. Germline V gene data show CDR1 as DFQATT and CDR2 as SNEGSKA (reference sequence). Trimming took off 0 bases at V and 8 bases at J, with 7 bases between the two ends. In nucleotides, the CDR3 is TGCAGTGCTAGAGATGTTACAGAAGCTTTCTTT. Residues: CSARDVTEAFF.

The chain carries TRBV23-1 and TRBJ2-1; 7 nucleotides agree with TRBD1. TRBV23-1 is an ORF, and what it does is uncertain. The CDR3 sequence is 15 residues long. With V trimmed by 7 bases and J by 4 bases, 10 bases remained unmatched. CDR3 sequence: CASKIGQVEYNEQFF. The DNA of the CDR3 is TGCGCCAGCAAAATCGGACAGGTTGAATACAATGAGCAGTTCTTC.

The chain recombines TRBV28 with TRBJ2-7, with 8 bases identical to TRBD2. Trimming at V came to 6 bases and at J to 0 bases, leaving 4 bases not matched to a gene. This CDR3 has 14 amino acids. The V gene's germline CDR1 is MDHEN and CDR2 SYDVKM. The CDR3 reads CASRSGLASYEQYF. Written as DNA, the CDR3 is TGTGCCAGCAGATCTGGACTAGCCTCCTACGAGCAGTACTTC.

This rearrangement joins TRBV11-2 to TRBJ2-7; no clear D gene. The CDR3 extends over 17 amino acids. Germline-derived CDR1 and CDR2 are SGHAT and FQNNGV. The V and J ends lost 0 bases and 5 bases respectively, with 20 bases between them. CDR3 coding DNA: TGTGCCAGCAGCTTAGACGTAGAGTTGCAGGCCCGCGACGAGCAGTACTTC. Its protein product is CASSLDVELQARDEQYF.

The chain couples TRBV12-3 or TRBV12-4 to TRBJ2-2, with a tentative D call TRBD1 (5 bases). V lost 6 bases and J lost 3, with 8 bases in between. The length of the CDR3 is 13 residues. This CDR3 is CASRGAHTGELFF. CDR3 nucleotide sequence: TGTGCCAGCAGAGGGGCCCACACCGGGGAGCTGTTTTTT.

The rearrangement uses TRBV5-5 and TRBJ1-5, with TRBD1 as a possible D gene (5 bases). Between the trimmed V and J ends, which lost 4 bases and 0 bases, there was a span of 11 bases. The CDR3 has 15 amino acids. Germline V gives CDR1 SGHKS, CDR2 YYEKEE (reference sequence). In DNA form, the CDR3 reads TGTGCCAGCAGCCCCTTAGGGGATAGCAATCAGCCCCAGCATTTT. Translating gives CASSPLGDSNQPQHF.

This chain joins TRBV5-1 and TRBJ1-1; 10 nucleotides match TRBD1. Per the germline V gene, CDR1 is SGHRS and CDR2 is YFSETQ. Trimming at V came to 4 bases and at J to 5 bases, leaving 8 bases not matched to a gene. The CDR3 is 15 residues long. For the CDR3, the DNA is TGCGCCAGCAGCGCTCGGACAGGGGGAGGGACTGAAGCTTTCTTT. Encoded protein: CASSARTGGGTEAFF.

For this clone: Other nucleotide sequences in the sample specify the same CDR3. The chain carries TRBV12-3 or TRBV12-4 and TRBJ2-7, with 10 bases identical to TRBD1. The CDR3 runs 13 residues. The junction had 3 bases not matched to a gene; V was cut back by 6 bases and J by 4 bases. The DNA of the CDR3 is TGTGCCAGCAGCCCGGGACAGGGGTACGAGCAGTACTTC. Protein product: CASSPGQGYEQYF.

The chain carries TRBV30 and TRBJ2-1, with 7 bases lining up with TRBD2. Germline V gives CDR1 GTSNPN, CDR2 SVGIG (reference sequence). Germline trimming cut 3 bases from V and 2 bases from J; bases unmatched to any gene: 4. CDR3 length equals 14 residues. CDR3 sequence: CAWRGAGPYNEQFF. CDR3 nucleotide sequence: TGTGCCTGGAGAGGAGCGGGACCCTACAATGAGCAGTTCTTC. The whole variable domain, remainder taken from reference TRBV30 and TRBJ2-1, is SQTIHQWPATLVQPVGSPLSLECTVEGTSNPNLYWYRQAAGRGLQLLFYSVGIGQISSEVPQNLSASRPQDRQFILSSKKLLLSDSGFYLCAWRGAGPYNEQFFGPGTRLTVL.

The rearrangement joins TRBV19 to TRBJ2-7, with TRBD1 matching 8 bases. V lost 1 base, J lost 1 base, and 3 bases stayed unmatched. Germline V lookup: CDR1 LNHDA, CDR2 SQIVND (reference sequence). The CDR3 loop spans 15 amino acids. DNA for the CDR3: TGTGCCAGTAGTATAGCCGGGACAGGTTCCTACGAGCAGTACTTC. Its translation is CASSIAGTGSYEQYF.

CDR3 DNA sequence: TGTGCCACCAGTGATGCAGGACAGGGGGTATGGGGCTACACCTTC. Residues: CATSDAGQGVWGYTF. J is TRBJ1-2 and V is TRBV24-1; 10 nucleotides line up with TRBD1. The V segment lost 3 bases and the J segment 8 bases; nucleotides outside the gene matches: 8. CDR3 length: 15 residues. The germline V gene has CDR1 KGHDR and CDR2 SFDVKD.

The V gene is TRBV2, the J gene TRBJ2-3, with D possibly being TRBD2 (6 bases). This CDR3 region has 12 residues. Germline-derived CDR1 and CDR2 are SNHLY and FYNNEI. With 6 bases removed from V and 5 bases from J, the gap between germline ends came to 9 bases. The DNA for the CDR3 is TGTGCCAGCAGGGCCGGGGGAGATACGCAGTATTTT. Translation: CASRAGGDTQYF.

The chain has TRBV5-1 and TRBJ2-7, with D perhaps TRBD2 (8 bases). The length of the CDR3 is 15 residues. Germline-derived CDR1 and CDR2 are SGHRS and YFSETQ. V was clipped by 4 bases and J by 2 bases, with 16 bases between them. The chain's CDR3 is CASSRGGQTAYEQYF. The CDR3 DNA reads as TGCGCCAGCAGCCGGGGGGGACAGACGGCCTACGAGCAGTACTTC.

This chain connects TRBV2 to TRBJ2-1; tentatively, D is TRBD2 (6 bases). CDR1 is SNHLY and CDR2 is FYNNEI in the germline V gene. CDR3 length: 18 residues. V was trimmed by 2 bases and J by 5 bases, leaving 22 bases between them. Here the CDR3 DNA reads TGTGCCAGCAGTGAAAATTGGGATACCGGGACTGACAACAATGAGCAGTTCTTC. Residues: CASSENWDTGTDNNEQFF.

The chain employs TRBV30 and TRBJ2-7, with a weak D call TRBD1 (6 bases). The germline CDR1 and CDR2 sequences are GTSNPN and SVGIG (reference sequence). This CDR3 comprises 12 residues. V gave up 4 bases and J gave up 5 bases, with 12 bases separating them. The CDR3 sequence is CAWTASGDEQYF. CDR3 DNA: TGTGCCTGGACCGCATCAGGGGACGAGCAGTACTTC.

This chain joins TRBV23-1 and TRBJ2-3; tentatively, D is TRBD2 (5 bases). TRBV23-1 is sorted into the ORF group, with uncertain function. V was shortened by 0 bases and J by 0 bases, with 7 bases between the two germline ends. This CDR3 is built from 15 residues. The CDR3 protein is CASSQSSGSTDTQYF. In DNA, the CDR3 is TGCGCCAGCAGTCAATCTTCGGGAAGCACAGATACGCAGTATTTT.

The rearrangement joins TRBV9 to TRBJ1-1; 10 positions agree with TRBD1. V was clipped by 4 bases and J by 10 bases; unmatched bases: 13. From germline, CDR1 is SGDLS and CDR2 YYNGEE. CDR3 length equals 15 residues. CDR3 nucleotide sequence: TGTGCCAGCAGCCCCTTGACAGGGGGCGCAGAGACAGCTTTCTTT. Translating gives CASSPLTGGAETAFF.

The chain combines TRBV4-2 with TRBJ1-2; 8 bases align to TRBD1. Germline loops: CDR1 LGHNA, CDR2 YNFKEQ. The CDR3 is made up of 15 amino acids. V lost 1 base and J lost 4; bases outside the gene matches: 5. In DNA form, the CDR3 reads TGTGCCAGCAGCCAAGCACAGGGGGGTCCCTATGGCTACACCTTC. Encoded protein: CASSQAQGGPYGYTF.

J is TRBJ2-1 and V is TRBV24-1; 11 nucleotides align to TRBD2. V trimming: 4 bases; J trimming: 2 bases; junction bases outside the gene matches: 3. The CDR3 consists of 16 residues. Germline values: CDR1 KGHDR, CDR2 SFDVKD. CDR3: CATSDRSGGAYNEQFF. The CDR3, as DNA: TGTGCCACCAGTGACCGTAGCGGGGGGGCCTACAATGAGCAGTTCTTC.

V usage is TRBV5-1 and J usage is TRBJ2-5, with 13 bases lining up with TRBD2. Trimming removed 4 bases from V and 4 bases from J; junction bases left unmatched: 7. Germline V gene sequence: CDR1 SGHRS, CDR2 YFSETQ. The CDR3 extends over 16 amino acids. The CDR3 reads CASSLTSGGVGETQYF. In DNA, the CDR3 is TGCGCCAGCAGCCTAACTAGCGGGGGGGTAGGAGAGACCCAGTACTTC. The whole variable domain, remainder taken from reference TRBV5-1 and TRBJ2-5, is KAGVTQTPRYLIKTRGQQVTLSCSPISGHRSVSWYQQTPGQGLQFLFEYFSETQRNKGNFPGRFSGRQFSNSRSEMNVSTLELGDSALYLCASSLTSGGVGETQYFGPGTRLLVL.

V is TRBV19 and J is TRBJ1-1; D call uncertain. V was cut by 4 bases and J by 4 bases, with 31 bases left in between. CDR1 and CDR2 from the germline V gene are LNHDA and SQIVND (reference sequence). The CDR3 is 20 residues long. The CDR3 loop is CASSTLGYGGALSTGTEAFF. The CDR3 nucleotides read TGTGCCAGTAGTACTCTCGGGTATGGCGGAGCCCTAAGCACGGGCACTGAAGCTTTCTTT.

The rearrangement links TRBV28 to TRBJ2-5; possible D gene TRBD2, 6 bases. Trimming stripped 5 bases from V and 2 bases from J, with 15 bases between. The CDR3 is 15 residues long. Germline V CDR1 and CDR2: MDHEN, SYDVKM. The CDR3 sequence is CASSDAGGPQETQYF. Here the CDR3 DNA reads TGTGCCAGCAGTGACGCCGGAGGGCCTCAAGAGACCCAGTACTTC.

This rearrangement joins TRBV9 to TRBJ1-3; D not certain. CDR3 length: 16 amino acids. Per germline, CDR1 SGDLS and CDR2 YYNGEE. The V and J ends lost 4 bases and 5 bases respectively, with 19 bases between them. CDR3 nucleotide sequence: TGTGCCAGCAGCACGTTCGGGAGTCCCTTTCGAAACACCATATATTTT. Encoded protein: CASSTFGSPFRNTIYF.

This sequence joins TRBV2 and TRBJ1-5; D gene unclear. The CDR3 consists of 13 residues. Germline lookup yields CDR1 SNHLY and CDR2 FYNNEI. The germline V and J ends were trimmed by 1 base and 5 bases, with 6 bases remaining between them. The chain's CDR3 is CASSEVYHQPQHF. In DNA form, the CDR3 reads TGTGCCAGCAGTGAAGTCTACCATCAGCCCCAGCATTTT.

The chain couples TRBV6-5 to TRBJ2-3, with D perhaps TRBD1 (5 bases). The CDR3 spans 14 residues. Trimming left V 7 bases short and J 3 bases short, with 14 bases between. The germline V gene has CDR1 MNHEY and CDR2 SVGAGI. CDR3 nucleotides: TGTGCCAGCAACTCCCCAGGGCTAACAGATACGCAGTATTTT. Translation gives CASNSPGLTDTQYF.